These T cell receptor beta chains were read from a single sample in a study of blood T cell repertoires in COVID-19. Profiled with immunoSEQ multiplex PCR; TCRdb holds only in-frame clones, not every one. The repertoire holds around 140,000 clones, around 82% seen once, with about 40% in the top ten. The sample consisted of peripheral blood. The receptors originated from a human donor in a cohort sampled during active COVID-19. The CDR3 runs from the conserved cysteine through the conserved F or W. The D gene is left open where the match is weak. Not every row has a clone size; where given, it reads once, few, many or a size class.

>.|.|TRBV5-8|TRBJ1-1
CASSIEGYTEAFF
TGTGCCAGCAGTATCGAGGGATACACTGAAGCTTTCTTT
>.|.|TRBV24-1|TRBJ1-5
CATGGGGTQPQHF
TGTGCCACGGGGGGCGGGGGTACTCAGCCCCAGCATTTT
>.|.|TRBV19|TRBJ1-1
CASSIPGRNTEAFF
TGTGCCAGTAGTATTCCCGGGAGGAACACTGAAGCTTTCTTT
>.|.|TRBV20-1|TRBJ1-2
CSASIANYGYTF
TGCAGTGCTAGTATCGCGAACTATGGCTACACCTTC
>TRBD2|.|TRBV7-2|TRBJ2-6
CASSPGGSFAGANVLTF
TGTGCCAGCAGCCCCGGGGGGAGCTTTGCCGGGGCCAACGTCCTGACTTTC
>TRBD1|.|TRBV7-9|TRBJ2-3
CASSRTGGRDTQYF
TGTGCCAGCAGCCGGACAGGGGGCCGGGATACGCAGTATTTT
>TRBD1|.|TRBV15|TRBJ2-1
CATSRGTGGLNEQFF
TGTGCCACCAGCAGGGGGACAGGGGGTCTAAATGAGCAGTTCTTC
>TRBD1|.|TRBV5-7|TRBJ1-5
CASSQSGQGAEQPQHF
TGTGCCAGCAGCCAAAGCGGACAGGGAGCTGAACAGCCCCAGCATTTT
>TRBD2|.|TRBV9|TRBJ2-2
CASSVDGTSGYTGELFF
TGTGCCAGCAGCGTAGACGGGACTAGCGGTTACACCGGGGAGCTGTTTTTT
>.|.|TRBV6-4|TRBJ1-2
CASSDTGFADPYGYTF
TGTGCCAGCAGTGACACGGGGTTTGCCGACCCCTATGGCTACACCTTC
>TRBD1|few|TRBV2|TRBJ2-5
CASSGRDSPQETQYF
TGTGCCAGCAGTGGTCGGGACAGCCCCCAAGAGACCCAGTACTTC
>TRBD1|.|TRBV7-9|TRBJ1-1
CASSLIGQGRRGTEAFF
TGTGCCAGCAGCCTTATAGGACAGGGAAGGCGGGGAACTGAAGCTTTCTTT
>TRBD2|.|TRBV28|TRBJ2-3
CASSFRSGGNTDTQYF
TGTGCCAGCAGTTTTCGGAGCGGGGGGAACACAGATACGCAGTATTTT
>.|few|TRBV12-3/TRBV12-4|TRBJ1-6
CASSFRGPLHF
TGTGCCAGCAGTTTTCGAGGGCCCCTCCACTTT
>.|few|TRBV5-4|TRBJ1-2
CASSLLDSYGYTF
TGTGCCAGCAGCTTGTTGGACTCCTATGGCTACACCTTC
>TRBD1|few|TRBV18|TRBJ1-6
CASSPRTGDSPLHF
TGTGCCAGCTCACCGCGCACAGGGGATTCACCCCTCCACTTT
>TRBD1|.|TRBV28|TRBJ1-4
CASSTGTARNEKLFF
TGTGCCAGCAGCACGGGGACAGCTCGAAATGAAAAACTGTTTTTT
>TRBD2|.|TRBV5-1|TRBJ2-1
CASSTGLAISDEQFF
TGCGCCAGCAGCACCGGACTAGCGATAAGCGATGAGCAGTTCTTC
>.|.|TRBV3-1/TRBV3-2|TRBJ2-3
CASSRGPDTQYF
TGTGCCAGCAGCCGCGGCCCAGATACGCAGTATTTT
>.|.|TRBV24-1|TRBJ1-2
CATSDPRRDFRGGYTF
TGTGCCACCAGTGATCCCCGGAGGGATTTCCGCGGCGGCTACACCTTC
>.|.|TRBV4-1|TRBJ1-1
CASSHAQGATEAFF
TGCGCCAGCAGCCATGCCCAGGGCGCCACTGAAGCTTTCTTT
>.|.|TRBV7-2|TRBJ2-7
CASSSGSGYEQYF
TGTGCCAGCAGCTCTGGGTCGGGTTACGAGCAGTACTTC
>.|.|TRBV10-1|TRBJ1-4
CASITGIRGEKLFF
TGCGCCAGCATTACCGGGATCCGGGGTGAAAAACTGTTTTTT
>TRBD1|.|TRBV19|TRBJ2-7
CASSIGTGMQQYF
TGTGCCAGTAGTATAGGGACAGGGATGCAGCAGTACTTC
>TRBD2|.|TRBV19|TRBJ2-1
CASRAGGPQNEQFF
TGTGCCAGCCGAGCGGGAGGGCCTCAAAATGAGCAGTTCTTC
>.|.|TRBV4-3|TRBJ2-6
CASSQVYSGANVLTF
TGCGCCAGCAGCCAAGTGTACTCTGGGGCCAACGTCCTGACTTTC
>.|.|TRBV19|TRBJ1-3
CASSAVAGKGNTIYF
TGTGCCAGTAGTGCCGTCGCCGGGAAGGGAAACACCATATATTTT
>.|.|TRBV11-3|TRBJ1-6
CASSSGLDNSPLHF
TGTGCCAGCAGCTCAGGACTGGATAATTCACCCCTCCACTTT
>.|.|TRBV27|TRBJ1-1
CASSLFGFGGLNTEAFF
TGTGCCAGCAGTTTATTTGGCTTCGGAGGGCTGAACACTGAAGCTTTCTTT
>TRBD2|.|TRBV7-3|TRBJ2-3
CASSLKAGSTDTQYF
TGTGCCAGCAGCTTAAAAGCGGGAAGCACAGATACGCAGTATTTT
>.|few|TRBV10-2|TRBJ1-1
CASRGNTEAFF
TGCGCCAGCCGGGGGAACACTGAAGCTTTCTTT
>TRBD1|.|TRBV2|TRBJ1-2
CASSSTGSYGYTF
TGTGCCAGCAGTTCGACAGGGAGCTATGGCTACACCTTC
>TRBD1|once|TRBV7-9|TRBJ1-4
CASSPDRGGGKLFF
TGTGCCAGCAGCCCGGACAGGGGAGGTGGAAAACTGTTTTTT